What follows are 21 T cell receptor beta chains derived from one specimen sequenced in a study of glioma-infiltrating T cells. Using RNA template, CDR3s of TCR alpha and beta were amplified with iRepertoire arm-PCR. TCRdb reprocessed the multiplex PCR reads with MiXCR, giving one entry per CDR3 protein. This repertoire shows 100,000 to 150,000 distinct CDR3 sequences, roughly 25% found once; its top ten account for approximately 16%. Material: glioma tissue, nonneoplastic brain tissue, or PBMCs (not recorded which). These receptors were taken from a human donor with low-grade glioma or glioblastoma, undergoing nonglioma brain surgery, or in good health (not recorded which).

The V call is TRBV18, the J call TRBJ1-1, with 9 bases identical to TRBD1. Trimming took 6 bases from V and 6 from J; bases not matched to a gene: 11. This CDR3 comprises 15 residues. Germline CDR1 reads KGHSH; CDR2 reads LQKENI. The CDR3 is CASSRTGGAGAEAFF. For the CDR3, the DNA is TGTGCCAGCTCCAGAACAGGGGGCGCGGGGGCTGAAGCTTTCTTT.

There are many counts of this clonotype. The rearrangement links TRBV7-2 to TRBJ2-3; TRBD1 agrees at 8 bases. The CDR3 length is 15 residues. The J segment lost 3 bases and the V segment lost 2 bases, leaving 4 bases of the junction unmatched. Germline V lookup: CDR1 SGHTA, CDR2 FQGNSA. This CDR3 reads CASSLYRGFTDTQYF. The CDR3 DNA reads as TGTGCCAGCAGCTTATACAGGGGGTTTACAGATACGCAGTATTTT.

This clonotype showed up many times. This chain connects TRBV7-2 to TRBJ2-5; TRBD2 aligns across 7 bases. J gave up 5 bases and V 3 bases, and 12 bases lay outside the gene matches. In germline, CDR1 is SGHTA, CDR2 FQGNSA. This CDR3 has 16 amino acids. CDR3 sequence reads: CASSFGGSRSRETQYF. The CDR3 bases are TGTGCCAGCAGCTTCGGGGGGAGCCGTTCTCGGGAGACCCAGTACTTC. Drawing the rest from reference TRBV7-2 and TRBJ2-5, the complete variable domain is GAGVSQSPSNKVTEKGKDVELRCDPISGHTALYWYRQSLGQGLEFLIYFQGNSAPDKSGLPSDRFSAERTGGSVSTLTIQRTQQEDSAVYLCASSFGGSRSRETQYFGPGTRLLVL.

The chain carries TRBV20-1 and TRBJ2-1; D gene ambiguous. The V gene's germline CDR1 is DFQATT and CDR2 SNEGSKA (reference sequence). CDR3 size: 13 residues. With 3 bases removed from V and 13 bases from J, the gap between germline ends came to 19 bases. For the CDR3, the DNA is TGCAGTGCTAGTCCGGTGCTGGAAGAGAGCCAGTTCTTC. This encodes CSASPVLEESQFF.

This clonotype was seen many times. The chain uses TRBV7-9 and TRBJ2-1; TRBD2 is a possible D gene (7 bases). The length of the CDR3 is 16 residues. Germline V gene data show CDR1 as SEHNR and CDR2 as FQNEAQ (reference sequence). The germline V and J ends were trimmed by 6 bases and 7 bases, with 22 bases remaining between them. CDR3 nucleotide sequence: TGTGCCAGCAGGCGGGGCCCGGGCGAGGGGGGGAATGAGCAGTTCTTC. Translation: CASRRGPGEGGNEQFF.

This clonotype was counted many times. The chain employs TRBV7-2 and TRBJ2-7; 8 positions agree with TRBD2. CDR3 length: 15 residues. The V and J ends lost 4 bases and 0 bases, in that order; junction bases with no gene match: 5. CDR1 is SGHTA, CDR2 FQGNSA, per germline. CDR3 bases: TGTGCCAGCAGCTATAAACTAGCGGACTCCTACGAGCAGTACTTC. Its protein product is CASSYKLADSYEQYF.

Ten or more counts support this clonotype. This sequence joins TRBV28 and TRBJ2-7; the match to TRBD1 covers 7 bases. The germline V gene encodes CDR1 MDHEN and CDR2 SYDVKM. Trimming removed 2 bases from V and 3 bases from J; junction bases left unmatched: 4. This CDR3 has 14 residues. CDR3 protein: CASSLGQADYEQYF. For the CDR3, the DNA is TGTGCCAGCAGTTTAGGACAGGCTGACTACGAGCAGTACTTC.

Note on this clonotype: A much larger clone sits a single nucleotide away, making a read error possible. The chain couples TRBV7-9 to TRBJ2-4; tentatively, D is TRBD2 (5 bases). Germline-derived CDR1 and CDR2 are SEHNR and FQNEAQ (reference sequence). V gave up 5 bases and J gave up 3 bases, with 17 bases separating them. The length of the CDR3 is 16 residues. The CDR3 reads CASSPQLEGDKNIQYF. The CDR3 DNA reads as TGTGCCAGCAGCCCCCAACTAGAGGGAGACAAAAACATTCAGTACTTC.

Ten or more counts support this clonotype. The V call is TRBV19, the J call TRBJ1-2; 8 bases are shared with TRBD1. The CDR3 has 15 amino acids. V gave up 5 bases and J gave up 4 bases; unmatched junction bases: 9. CDR1 and CDR2 (germline): LNHDA, SQIVND (reference sequence). CDR3: CASSSQGAPVYGYTF. The CDR3 region has the DNA TGTGCCAGTAGTTCCCAGGGGGCGCCGGTCTATGGCTACACCTTC.

This clonotype has more than one count but fewer than ten. This chain uses TRBV7-8 with TRBJ2-1, with 13 nucleotides matching TRBD2. Germline-derived CDR1 and CDR2 are SGHVS and FQNEAQ. Trimming cost V 1 base and J 7 bases; bases outside gene matches: 4. CDR3 length: 16 amino acids. CDR3 in DNA: TGTGCCAGCAGCTTAGTTCGGACTAGCGGGAGTAATGAGCAGTTCTTC. The encoded protein is CASSLVRTSGSNEQFF.

This chain links TRBV12-3 or TRBV12-4 with TRBJ2-7, with D perhaps being TRBD1 or TRBD2 (6 bases each). The CDR3 has 16 amino acids. The germline V and J ends were trimmed by 3 bases and 4 bases, with 19 bases remaining between them. CDR3 region: CASSLDFGGAAYEQYF. In DNA, the CDR3 is TGTGCCAGCAGTTTGGATTTCGGGGGCGCTGCTTACGAGCAGTACTTC.

In this sample, this clonotype turned up many times. The rearrangement joins TRBV28 to TRBJ2-5; D gene ambiguous. The V end was cut by 7 bases, the J end by 4 bases, with 7 bases between. The CDR3 spans 11 residues. The germline V gene has CDR1 MDHEN and CDR2 SYDVKM. The CDR3 is CASTRRETQYF. The CDR3 coding sequence is TGTGCCAGCACGAGAAGAGAGACCCAGTACTTC. Combining the CDR3 with reference TRBV28 and TRBJ2-5 gives the whole variable domain DVKVTQSSRYLVKRTGEKVFLECVQDMDHENMFWYRQDPGLGLRLIYFSYDVKMKEKGDIPEGYSVSREKKERFSLILESASTNQTSMYLCASTRRETQYFGPGTRLLVL.

This clonotype was observed many times. The V gene is TRBV18, the J gene TRBJ2-7; D remains ambiguous. V was pared by 8 bases and J by 4 bases, with 9 bases between. Germline assignment: CDR1 KGHSH and CDR2 LQKENI. The CDR3 sequence is 11 residues long. CDR3 residues: CASSPNYEQYF. CDR3 bases: TGTGCCAGCAGTCCCAATTACGAGCAGTACTTC. The full variable domain, in which reference TRBV18 and TRBJ2-7 provide the parts outside the CDR3, is NAGVMQNPRHLVRRRGQEARLRCSPMKGHSHVYWYRQLPEEGLKFMVYLQKENIIDESGMPKERFSAEFPKEGPSILRIQQVVRGDSAAYFCASSPNYEQYFGPGTRLTVT.

This clonotype was detected a few times. The chain uses TRBV4-1 and TRBJ2-7; 9 bases agree with TRBD2. CDR3 size: 16 residues. The germline V gene has CDR1 MGHRA and CDR2 YSYEKL. V gave up 4 bases and J gave up 2 bases; unmatched junction bases: 9. CDR3 residues: CASSPVSSGDTYEQYF. The CDR3 DNA is TGCGCCAGCAGCCCCGTTTCTAGCGGGGACACCTACGAGCAGTACTTC.

To note about this clonotype: A much larger clone differs from this one at a single base, so this may be a read error. The chain has TRBV3-1 and TRBJ2-5; D is possibly TRBD1 or TRBD2 (6 bases each). CDR1 and CDR2 from the germline V gene are LGHDT and YNNKEL (reference sequence). The CDR3 covers 15 residues. CDR3 in DNA: TGTGCCAGCAGCCATATCGCGGGACAACAAGATACCCAGTACTTC. As protein: CASSHIAGQQDTQYF.

This clonotype showed up many times. CDR3 sequence: CASSIQGLYNEQFF. Here the CDR3 DNA reads TGTGCCAGTAGTATTCAGGGGTTGTACAATGAGCAGTTCTTC. The V call is TRBV19, the J call TRBJ2-1, with D possibly matching TRBD1 (6 bases). The V and J ends lost 3 bases and 4 bases respectively, with 10 bases between them. The CDR3 has 14 residues. Germline lookup yields CDR1 LNHDA and CDR2 SQIVND (reference sequence).

Ten or more counts support this clonotype. The chain is built from TRBV6-2 or TRBV6-3 and TRBJ1-1; 7 nucleotides agree with TRBD1. This CDR3 has 16 residues. V gave up 0 bases and J gave up 0 bases; unmatched junction bases: 4. Per the germline V gene, CDR1 is MNHEY and CDR2 is SVGEGT. CDR3 sequence reads: CASSYSRGTVNTEAFF. The DNA of the CDR3 is TGTGCCAGCAGTTACTCCAGGGGGACAGTGAACACTGAAGCTTTCTTT.

This clonotype was counted many times. This chain uses TRBV4-2 with TRBJ2-2; TRBD2 agrees at 7 bases. With V trimmed by 4 bases and J by 5 bases, 7 bases remained unmatched. The CDR3 sequence is 15 residues long. Per germline, CDR1 LGHNA and CDR2 YNFKEQ. For the CDR3, the DNA is TGTGCCAGCAGCCTGGGGGGGACTACAACCGGGGAGCTGTTTTTT. Its translation: CASSLGGTTTGELFF.

On this clonotype: A much larger clone differs from this one at a single base, so this may be a read error. The chain recombines TRBV27 with TRBJ2-1, with D possibly matching TRBD2 (6 bases). The CDR3 extends over 17 amino acids. From germline, CDR1 is MNHEY and CDR2 SMNVEV (reference sequence). The CDR3 loop is CASSLSSSALAYNEKFF. The CDR3 DNA sequence: TGTGCCAGCAGCCTATCCTCTAGCGCTTTAGCCTACAATGAGAAGTTCTTC.

This clonotype has just one count. A much more abundant neighbour one base away suggests this may be a read error. J is TRBJ2-7 and V is TRBV18; D ambiguous. This CDR3 is built from 13 residues. Trimming removed 3 bases from V and 2 bases from J, with 8 bases in between. Germline-derived CDR1 and CDR2 are KGHSH and LQKENI. CDR3 nucleotide sequence: TGTGCCAGCTCACCCGAGAGTGCCTACGAGCAGTACTTC. This translates into CASSPESAYEQYF.

The sample holds many counts of this clonotype. The chain has TRBV7-2 and TRBJ2-3, with unresolved D. The V end was cut by 5 bases, the J end by 0 bases, with 6 bases between. In germline, CDR1 is SGHTA, CDR2 FQGNSA. The CDR3 totals 13 residues. For the CDR3, the DNA is TGTGCCAGCAGCAGTAAGAGCACAGATACGCAGTATTTT. Translation: CASSSKSTDTQYF. Using reference TRBV7-2 and TRBJ2-3 for the parts outside the CDR3, the full variable domain is GAGVSQSPSNKVTEKGKDVELRCDPISGHTALYWYRQSLGQGLEFLIYFQGNSAPDKSGLPSDRFSAERTGGSVSTLTIQRTQQEDSAVYLCASSSKSTDTQYFGPGTRLTVL.